The clone carrying this TCR beta chain has only a few counts. Its antigen is currently unknown. Researchers amplified the TCR beta CDR3 regions from RNA transcripts. Using the HTBI primer set, a first-round RT-PCR was run on the TCR CDR3. TCRdb used MiXCR to reprocess the multiplex PCR reads, holding one entry per CDR3 protein. The data show approximately 300,000 distinct CDR3 sequences, 15% to 20% seen once. Germline V CDR1 and CDR2: MDHEN, SYDVKM. The CDR3 runs 15 residues. The V and J ends lost 3 bases and 6 bases respectively, with 15 bases between them. The source of the sample is a study of T cells in Graves' hyperthyroidism and ophthalmopathy. The study's findings and limits: Median prediction lead before ophthalmopathy onset was 6.5 months with the model.

The chain joins TRBV28 to TRBJ2-1; D gene uncertain. Specimen: blood. This sequence originates from a young man with Graves' hyperthyroidism. The CDR3 DNA reads TGTGCCAGCAGTTTCATTAGCAGTACCCCCAATGAGCAGTTCTTC. This gives the protein CASSFISSTPNEQFF.